The rows below give T cell receptor beta chains drawn from one sample of a study of T cells and Merkel cell carcinoma outcomes. Sequencing used immunoSEQ multiplex PCR; TCRdb keeps in-frame clones, though not all of them. The data show more than 3,500 clones, almost 95% seen once. Sequencing was carried out using tumor tissue from Merkel cell carcinoma. The receptors stem from a human donor with Merkel cell carcinoma. Each CDR3 is given with its conserved first and last residue. Each record gives: D gene, V gene, J gene, clone size, CDR3 protein, CDR3 DNA. A D gene is named only where the DNA matches it firmly. Not every row has a clone size; where given, it reads once, few, many or a size class.

TRBD1	TRBV27	TRBJ1-1	once	CASSLSGQGGTEAFF	TGTGCCAGCAGTTTATCCGGACAGGGGGGCACTGAAGCTTTCTTT
-	TRBV7-2	TRBJ2-7	-	CASSPTAPSYEQYF	TGTGCCAGCAGCCCCACGGCGCCCTCCTACGAGCAGTACTTC
TRBD1	TRBV29-1	TRBJ1-2	few	CSAGQGMGGYTF	TGCAGCGCAGGACAGGGAATGGGCGGCTACACCTTC
-	TRBV4-3	TRBJ2-3	-	CASSQGVTRGLDTQYF	TGCGCCAGCAGCCAGGGCGTGACTAGAGGGCTAGATACGCAGTATTTT
-	TRBV7-9	TRBJ1-1	once	CASSSQGNTEAFF	TGTGCCAGCAGCTCCCAGGGGAACACTGAAGCTTTCTTT
-	TRBV5-1	TRBJ2-1	-	CASSYSGNEQFF	TGCGCCAGCAGCTACAGTGGGAATGAGCAGTTCTTC
-	TRBV7-2	TRBJ2-5	-	CASSPDSVQETQYF	TGTGCCAGCAGCCCAGACAGCGTCCAAGAGACCCAGTACTTC
-	TRBV11-2	TRBJ2-5	once	CASSSGLKGETQYF	TGTGCCAGCAGCTCTGGGTTAAAAGGAGAGACCCAGTACTTC
TRBD2	TRBV7-8	TRBJ2-7	-	CASSSPGLAGGPDEQYF	TGTGCCAGCAGCTCCCCGGGACTAGCGGGAGGGCCGGACGAGCAGTACTTC
-	TRBV18	TRBJ1-1	-	CASSRQNTEAFF	TGTGCCAGCTCACGACAGAACACTGAAGCTTTCTTT
-	TRBV5-4	TRBJ2-3	-	CASSLYPFRSDTQYF	TGTGCCAGTAGCTTGTACCCTTTTAGATCAGATACGCAGTATTTT
-	TRBV5-1	TRBJ1-1	-	CASSLSGQPLNTEAFF	TGCGCCAGCAGCTTGAGCGGACAGCCCCTGAACACTGAAGCTTTCTTT
TRBD2	TRBV5-4	TRBJ2-1	-	CASSLSGTGEQFF	TGTGCCAGCAGCCTTAGCGGGACGGGCGAGCAGTTCTTC
-	TRBV4-3	TRBJ2-2	once	CASSQAGPGELFF	TGCGCCAGCAGCCAAGCAGGTCCCGGGGAGCTGTTTTTT
-	TRBV9	TRBJ2-6	-	CASSYRTGASGANVLTF	TGTGCCAGCAGCTACCGGACGGGGGCCTCTGGGGCCAACGTCCTGACTTTC
-	TRBV7-2	TRBJ1-1	-	CASSLSGGTEAFF	TGTGCCAGCAGCTTATCGGGCGGCACTGAAGCTTTCTTT
-	TRBV9	TRBJ1-3	-	CASSAQIGPRGDTIYF	TGTGCCAGCAGCGCCCAGATAGGGCCGCGGGGGGACACCATATATTTT
-	TRBV4-1	TRBJ1-4	-	CASSQFYTTNEKLFF	TGCGCCAGCAGCCAATTCTACACAACTAATGAAAAACTGTTTTTT
-	TRBV4-1	TRBJ1-2	-	CASNQGARGYTF	TGCGCCAGCAACCAAGGGGCGAGGGGCTACACCTTC
-	TRBV5-1	TRBJ2-1	-	CASSLAPEGAGVYNEQFF	TGCGCCAGCAGCTTGGCCCCCGAGGGGGCGGGGGTCTACAATGAGCAGTTCTTC
TRBD1	TRBV6-6	TRBJ1-5	-	CASSTGDQQPQHF	TGTGCCAGCAGCACAGGGGATCAGCAGCCCCAGCATTTT
-	TRBV27	TRBJ2-3	-	CASSHLYGQLTDTQYF	TGTGCCAGCAGTCACCTTTACGGACAGCTTACAGATACGCAGTATTTT
-	TRBV7-9	TRBJ1-1	-	CASSLAEGTEAFF	TGTGCCAGCAGCTTAGCGGAGGGGACCGAAGCTTTCTTT
-	TRBV4-3	TRBJ2-3	-	CASSADRTDTQYF	TGCGCCAGCTCCGCGGATCGCACAGATACGCAGTATTTT
TRBD1	TRBV2	TRBJ1-4	-	CASIQTGANEKLFF	TGTGCCAGCATTCAGACAGGGGCGAATGAAAAACTGTTTTTT
TRBD1	TRBV6-5	TRBJ2-5	-	CASSYGTGGAETQYF	TGTGCCAGCAGTTACGGGACAGGGGGCGCGGAGACCCAGTACTTC
TRBD2	TRBV27	TRBJ2-2	-	CASSGGLARSTRELFF	TGTGCCAGCAGTGGGGGACTAGCGAGATCCACCAGGGAGCTGTTTTTT
TRBD2	TRBV7-2	TRBJ2-1	-	CASKPGLAGTNEQFF	TGTGCCAGTAAACCGGGACTAGCGGGAACCAATGAGCAGTTCTTC
-	TRBV11-1	TRBJ1-5	-	CASSLEGGQPQHF	TGTGCCAGCAGCTTAGAGGGGGGACAGCCCCAGCATTTT
-	TRBV9	TRBJ1-2	-	CASSVEGRGYGYTF	TGTGCCAGCAGCGTAGAGGGTAGGGGCTATGGCTACACCTTC
-	TRBV4-1	TRBJ2-7	-	CASSQVGGQGAEQYF	TGCGCCAGCAGCCAAGTGGGGGGGCAGGGGGCCGAGCAGTACTTC
-	TRBV20-1	TRBJ2-1	-	CSAGPYNEQFF	TGCAGTGCTGGCCCCTACAATGAGCAGTTCTTC
-	TRBV29-1	TRBJ2-4	-	CSVEVIGGGRDIQYF	TGCAGCGTTGAAGTTATAGGGGGGGGCCGTGACATTCAGTACTTC
-	TRBV7-9	TRBJ2-7	-	CASSLVGGREQYF	TGTGCCAGCAGCCTTGTCGGGGGGCGCGAGCAGTACTTC
-	TRBV2	TRBJ2-7	-	CASVPASSYEQYF	TGTGCCAGCGTCCCGGCGAGCTCCTACGAGCAGTACTTC
-	TRBV11-3	TRBJ1-5	-	CASSLVWSNQPQHF	TGTGCCAGCAGCTTAGTTTGGAGCAATCAGCCCCAGCATTTT
TRBD1	TRBV5-6	TRBJ2-7	-	CASSLGGQGSYEQYF	TGTGCCAGCAGCTTGGGGGGACAGGGTTCCTACGAGCAGTACTTC
-	TRBV11-1	TRBJ1-1	-	CASSLRRTNTEAFF	TGTGCCAGCAGCTTACGACGGACGAACACTGAAGCTTTCTTT
-	TRBV6-5	TRBJ2-1	-	CAVRSSYNEQFF	TGTGCCGTACGGTCCTCCTACAATGAGCAGTTCTTC
-	TRBV5-1	TRBJ2-3	-	CASSSGWDTQYF	TGCGCCAGCAGCTCTGGCTGGGATACGCAGTATTTT
-	TRBV6-4	TRBJ1-1	-	CASSHPGRVEAFF	TGTGCCAGCAGTCACCCCGGACGGGTTGAAGCTTTCTTT
-	TRBV7-2	TRBJ1-3	-	CASSYQVGNTIYF	TGTGCCAGCAGCTACCAGGTCGGAAACACCATATATTTT
-	TRBV18	TRBJ1-2	-	CASSPAGKGNYGYTF	TGTGCCAGCTCACCGGCAGGGAAGGGTAACTATGGCTACACCTTC
-	TRBV7-2	TRBJ1-1	-	CASTPQRNTEAFF	TGTGCCAGCACTCCCCAACGGAACACTGAAGCTTTCTTT
-	TRBV11-2	TRBJ1-3	-	CASSQGIGSSGNTIYF	TGTGCCAGCAGTCAGGGGATTGGGAGCTCTGGAAACACCATATATTTT
TRBD2	TRBV6-5	TRBJ2-7	-	CASQLAGGDSYEQYF	TGTGCCAGTCAACTAGCGGGGGGGGACTCCTACGAGCAGTACTTC